This TCR beta chain was sequenced during a study of beta chain features in type 1 diabetes. The CDR3 has 11 residues. The germline gives CDR1 SNHLY, CDR2 FYNNEI. Reverse transcription of all isolated RNA meant that expressed TCRB transcripts were sequenced. Sequenced by immunoSEQ multiplex PCR; TCRdb stores in-frame clones only, minus some. The sample records fewer than 650,000 clones, around 16% being singletons. With respect to this clone: Its target is unknown.

The study, taken as a whole, reports: High TCR expression in some cells could lead to their over-representation in cDNA sequencing.

The sample consisted of naive CD4+ T cells from blood. The J gene is TRBJ2-5, the V gene TRBV2; D gene unclear. The J call may be wrong; the DNA end is better matched by TRBJ2-7. The TCR was taken from a man in his late teens or twenties in good health. In DNA form, the CDR3 reads TGTGCCAGCAGCATGTCCTACGAGCAGTACTTC. Translating it yields CASSMSYEQYF.